This is a list of T cell receptor beta chains from one sample in a study of regulatory T cells in long-lasting Graves disease. TCRdb re-analysed the multiplex PCR reads in MiXCR, keeping a single row per CDR3 protein. The repertoire has fewer than 650,000 distinct CDR3 sequences, under 20% of them found once; the top ten carry approximately 18%. The sample also formed part of further work on T cells in Graves' hyperthyroidism and ophthalmopathy.

Here the sequenced sample was peripheral blood mononuclear cells (PBMCs), taken at new diagnosis, from a patient treated with antithyroid drugs. Every receptor here comes from a woman aged 30 to 39 with Graves disease. Both conserved end residues are part of each CDR3. The order of the fields is clone size, J gene, V gene, D gene, CDR3 protein, CDR3 DNA. D genes are given only for firm matches. The size field is filled for only some rows; it gives once, few, many or a size class.

clone size: few
J gene: TRBJ2-3
V gene: TRBV3-1
D gene: -
CDR3 protein: CASSQVGSGRTDTQYF
CDR3 DNA: TGTGCCAGCAGCCAAGTGGGTAGCGGACGCACAGATACGCAGTATTTT

clone size: few
J gene: TRBJ2-7
V gene: TRBV3-1
D gene: TRBD1
CDR3 protein: CASSQGWGTGGSEQYF
CDR3 DNA: TGTGCCAGCAGCCAAGGGTGGGGGACAGGGGGATCTGAGCAGTACTTC

clone size: few
J gene: TRBJ1-6
V gene: TRBV6-1
D gene: -
CDR3 protein: CASTLSEQVSPLHF
CDR3 DNA: TGTGCCAGCACCTTATCGGAGCAGGTGTCACCCCTCCACTTT

clone size: many
J gene: TRBJ2-7
V gene: TRBV7-9
D gene: -
CDR3 protein: CASSLANHEQYF
CDR3 DNA: TGTGCCAGCAGCTTAGCTAACCACGAGCAGTACTTC

clone size: many
J gene: TRBJ2-7
V gene: TRBV12-3/TRBV12-4
D gene: -
CDR3 protein: CASRSGVSEQYF
CDR3 DNA: TGTGCCAGCAGGAGCGGAGTTTCCGAGCAGTACTTC

clone size: many
J gene: TRBJ2-1
V gene: TRBV7-2
D gene: TRBD1
CDR3 protein: CASSPQTGGAINEQFF
CDR3 DNA: TGTGCCAGCAGCCCCCAGACAGGGGGCGCGATCAATGAGCAGTTCTTC

clone size: many
J gene: TRBJ1-5
V gene: TRBV28
D gene: -
CDR3 protein: CASSLGPRSNQPQHF
CDR3 DNA: TGTGCCAGCAGTTTGGGCCCCAGGAGCAATCAGCCCCAGCATTTT

clone size: many
J gene: TRBJ1-3
V gene: TRBV9
D gene: -
CDR3 protein: CASSTALGGAGNTIYF
CDR3 DNA: TGTGCCAGCAGCACGGCCCTAGGGGGGGCTGGAAACACCATATATTTT

clone size: few
J gene: TRBJ1-5
V gene: TRBV28
D gene: -
CDR3 protein: CASSSGLEPQHF
CDR3 DNA: TGTGCCAGCAGTTCGGGGTTGGAGCCCCAGCATTTT

clone size: -
J gene: TRBJ1-2
V gene: TRBV28
D gene: -
CDR3 protein: CASSLREPYGYTF
CDR3 DNA: TGTGCCAGCAGTTTGCGGGAGCCCTATGGCTACACCTTC